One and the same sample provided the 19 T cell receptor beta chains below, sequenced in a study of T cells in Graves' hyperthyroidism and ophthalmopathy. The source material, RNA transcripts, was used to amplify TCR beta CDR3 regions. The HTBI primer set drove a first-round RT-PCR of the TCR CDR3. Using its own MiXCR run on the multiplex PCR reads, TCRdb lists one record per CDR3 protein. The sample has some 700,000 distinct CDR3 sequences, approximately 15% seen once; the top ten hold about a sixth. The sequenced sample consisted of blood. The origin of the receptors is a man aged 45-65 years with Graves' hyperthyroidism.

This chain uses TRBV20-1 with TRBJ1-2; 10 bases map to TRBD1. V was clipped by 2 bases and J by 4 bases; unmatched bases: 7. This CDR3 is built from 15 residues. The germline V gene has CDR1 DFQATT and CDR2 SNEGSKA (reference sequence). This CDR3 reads CSARMTGGSGYGYTF. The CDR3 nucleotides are TGCAGTGCTAGAATGACAGGGGGCTCTGGCTATGGCTACACCTTC.

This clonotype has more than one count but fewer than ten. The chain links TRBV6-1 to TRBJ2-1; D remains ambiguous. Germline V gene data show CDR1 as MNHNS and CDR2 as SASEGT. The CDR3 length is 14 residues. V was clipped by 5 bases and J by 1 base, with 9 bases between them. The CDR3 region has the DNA TGTGCCAGCAGTTCTGGAGAGTCCTACAATGAGCAGTTCTTC. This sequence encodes CASSSGESYNEQFF.

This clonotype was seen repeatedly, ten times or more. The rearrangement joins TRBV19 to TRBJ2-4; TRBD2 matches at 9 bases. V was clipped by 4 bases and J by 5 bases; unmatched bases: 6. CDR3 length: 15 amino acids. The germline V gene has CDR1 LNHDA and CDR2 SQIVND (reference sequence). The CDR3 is CASSRATSGENIQYF. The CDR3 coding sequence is TGTGCCAGTAGTAGAGCGACTAGCGGTGAAAACATTCAGTACTTC.

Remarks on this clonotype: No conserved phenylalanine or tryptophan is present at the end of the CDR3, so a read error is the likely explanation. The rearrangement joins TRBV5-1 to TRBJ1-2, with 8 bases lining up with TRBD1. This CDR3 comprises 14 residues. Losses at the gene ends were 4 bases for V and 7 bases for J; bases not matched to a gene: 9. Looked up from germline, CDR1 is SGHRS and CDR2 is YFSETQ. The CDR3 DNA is TGCGCCAGCAGCCTGGAGACAGGGGCGCGTGGCTACACCCTC. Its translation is CASSLETGARGYTL.

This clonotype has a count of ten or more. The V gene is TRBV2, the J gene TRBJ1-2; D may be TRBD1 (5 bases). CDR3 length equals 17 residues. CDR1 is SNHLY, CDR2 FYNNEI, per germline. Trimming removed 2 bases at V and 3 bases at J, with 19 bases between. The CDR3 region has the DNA TGTGCCAGCAGTGAAATGTGGAACTCGGGGCGTGACTATGGCTACACCTTC. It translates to CASSEMWNSGRDYGYTF.

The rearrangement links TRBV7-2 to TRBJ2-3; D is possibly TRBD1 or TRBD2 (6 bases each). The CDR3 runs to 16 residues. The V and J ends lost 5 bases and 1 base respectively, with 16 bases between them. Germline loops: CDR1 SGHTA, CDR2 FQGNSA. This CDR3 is CASSPFGGGGTDTQYF. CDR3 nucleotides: TGTGCCAGCAGCCCCTTCGGGGGCGGGGGCACAGATACGCAGTATTTT.

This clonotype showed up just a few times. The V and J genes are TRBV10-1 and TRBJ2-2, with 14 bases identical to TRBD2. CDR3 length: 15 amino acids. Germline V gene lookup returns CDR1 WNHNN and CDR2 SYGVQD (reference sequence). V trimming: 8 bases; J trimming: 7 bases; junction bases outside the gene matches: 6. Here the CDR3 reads CASSGLAGVDGELFF. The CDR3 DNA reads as TGCGCCAGCTCGGGACTAGCGGGAGTCGACGGGGAGCTGTTTTTT.

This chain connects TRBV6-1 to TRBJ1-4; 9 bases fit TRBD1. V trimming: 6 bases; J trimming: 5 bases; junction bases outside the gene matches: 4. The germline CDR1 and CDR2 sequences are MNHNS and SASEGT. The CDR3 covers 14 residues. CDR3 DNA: TGTGCCAGCAGGGGACAGGGTCCCAATGAAAAACTGTTTTTT. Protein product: CASRGQGPNEKLFF.

The CDR3 DNA reads TGTGCCAGCAGCCGGGCGACAGGGGAACAGCCCCAGCATTTT. It specifies CASSRATGEQPQHF. This chain connects TRBV5-6 to TRBJ1-5; 8 bases are a match to TRBD1. The V segment lost 4 bases and the J segment 7 bases; nucleotides outside the gene matches: 7. Per the germline V gene, CDR1 is SGHDT and CDR2 is YYEEEE. This CDR3 has 14 residues.

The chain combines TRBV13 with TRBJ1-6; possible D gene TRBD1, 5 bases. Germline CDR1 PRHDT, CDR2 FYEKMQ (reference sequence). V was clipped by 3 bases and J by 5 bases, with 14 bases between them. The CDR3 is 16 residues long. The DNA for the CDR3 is TGTGCCAGCAGCTTCCTTTCGGGACTCAATAATTCACCCCTCCACTTT. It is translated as CASSFLSGLNNSPLHF.

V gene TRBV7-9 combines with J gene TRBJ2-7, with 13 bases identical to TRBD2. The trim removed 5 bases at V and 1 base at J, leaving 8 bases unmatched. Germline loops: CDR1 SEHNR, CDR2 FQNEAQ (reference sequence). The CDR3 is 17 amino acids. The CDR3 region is CASSDIGLAGESYEQYF. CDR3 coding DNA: TGTGCCAGCAGCGACATAGGACTAGCGGGAGAGTCCTACGAGCAGTACTTC. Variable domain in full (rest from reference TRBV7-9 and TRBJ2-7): DTGVSQNPRHKITKRGQNVTFRCDPISEHNRLYWYRQTLGQGPEFLTYFQNEAQLEKSRLLSDRFSAERPKGSFSTLEIQRTEQGDSAMYLCASSDIGLAGESYEQYFGPGTRLTVT.

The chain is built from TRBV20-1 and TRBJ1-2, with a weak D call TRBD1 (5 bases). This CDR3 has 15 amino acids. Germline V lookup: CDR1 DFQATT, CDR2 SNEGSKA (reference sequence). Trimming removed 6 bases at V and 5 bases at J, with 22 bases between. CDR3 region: CSASSLSRDEYGYTF. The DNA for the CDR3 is TGCAGTGCAAGCTCCCTATCCAGGGATGAGTATGGCTACACCTTC.

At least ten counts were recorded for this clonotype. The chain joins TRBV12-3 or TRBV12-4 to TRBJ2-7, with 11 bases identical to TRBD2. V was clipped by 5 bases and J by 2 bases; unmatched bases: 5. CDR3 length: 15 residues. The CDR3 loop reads CASSPTSGKPYEQYF. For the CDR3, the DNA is TGTGCCAGCAGTCCGACTAGCGGGAAGCCCTACGAGCAGTACTTC.

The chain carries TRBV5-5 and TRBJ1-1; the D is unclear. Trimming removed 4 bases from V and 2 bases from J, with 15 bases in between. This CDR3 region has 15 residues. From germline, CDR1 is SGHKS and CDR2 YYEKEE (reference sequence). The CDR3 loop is CASSPQVTPNTEAFF. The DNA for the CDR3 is TGTGCCAGCAGCCCCCAAGTGACACCAAACACTGAAGCTTTCTTT.

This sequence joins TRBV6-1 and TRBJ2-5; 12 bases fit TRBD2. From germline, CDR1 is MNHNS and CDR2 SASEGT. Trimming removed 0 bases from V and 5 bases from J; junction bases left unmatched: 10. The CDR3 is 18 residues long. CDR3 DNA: TGTGCCAGCAGTGAAGCGCACGTGAGACTAGCGGGAGCGGAGACCCAGTACTTC. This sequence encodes CASSEAHVRLAGAETQYF.

Written as DNA, the CDR3 is TGTGCCAGCAGTCAGGGTCCCCCTGCGGAAAAACTGTTTTTT. This gives the protein CASSQGPPAEKLFF. J is TRBJ1-4 and V is TRBV28; weak D call: TRBD1 (5 bases). The CDR3 is made up of 14 amino acids. CDR1 and CDR2 (germline): MDHEN, SYDVKM. Trimming took 5 bases from V and 8 from J, leaving 15 bases between them.

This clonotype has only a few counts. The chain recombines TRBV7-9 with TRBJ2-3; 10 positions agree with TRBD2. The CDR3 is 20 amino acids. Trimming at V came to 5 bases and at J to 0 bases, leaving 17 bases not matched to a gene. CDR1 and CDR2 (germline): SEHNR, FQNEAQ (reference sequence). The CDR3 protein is CASSPRMSGRASASTDTQYF. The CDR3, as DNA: TGTGCCAGCAGCCCCAGGATGAGCGGGAGGGCCAGTGCTAGCACAGATACGCAGTATTTT.

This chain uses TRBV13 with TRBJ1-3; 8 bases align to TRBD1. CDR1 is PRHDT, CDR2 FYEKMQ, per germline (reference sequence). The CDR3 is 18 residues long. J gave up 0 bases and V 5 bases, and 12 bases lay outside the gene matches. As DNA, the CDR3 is TGTGCCAGCAGCGGTTTTAGACAGGGGTTTTACTCTGGAAACACCATATATTTT. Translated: CASSGFRQGFYSGNTIYF.

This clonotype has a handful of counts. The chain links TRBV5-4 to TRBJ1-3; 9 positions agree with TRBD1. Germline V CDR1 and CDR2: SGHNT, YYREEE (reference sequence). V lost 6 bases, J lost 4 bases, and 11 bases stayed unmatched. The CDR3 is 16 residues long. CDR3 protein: CASTDVGTGSGNTIYF. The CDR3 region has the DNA TGTGCCAGCACCGACGTAGGGACAGGGAGCGGAAACACCATATATTTT.